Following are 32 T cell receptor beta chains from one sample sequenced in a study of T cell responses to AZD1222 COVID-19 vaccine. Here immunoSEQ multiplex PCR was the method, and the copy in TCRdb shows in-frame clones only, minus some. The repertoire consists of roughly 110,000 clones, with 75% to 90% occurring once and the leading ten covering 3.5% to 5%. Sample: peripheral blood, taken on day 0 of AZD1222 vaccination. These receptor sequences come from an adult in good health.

CDR3 in amino acids: CASSLASGGNGELFF. The DNA for the CDR3 is TGTGCCAGCAGCTTAGCTAGCGGGGGTAACGGGGAGCTGTTTTTT. The rearrangement uses TRBV7-8 and TRBJ2-2; 9 bases are shared with TRBD2. This CDR3 has 15 amino acids. V dropped 0 bases and J dropped 7; count of bases not matched to a gene: 3. Germline V lookup: CDR1 SGHVS, CDR2 FQNEAQ. The full variable domain, with the rest looked up from reference TRBV7-8 and TRBJ2-2, is GAGVSQSPRYKVAKRGQDVALRCDPISGHVSLFWYQQALGQGPEFLTYFQNEAQLDKSGLPSDRFFAERPEGSVSTLKIQRTQQEDSAVYLCASSLASGGNGELFFGEGSRLTVL.

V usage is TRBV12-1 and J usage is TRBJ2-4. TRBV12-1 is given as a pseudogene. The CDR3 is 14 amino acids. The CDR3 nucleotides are TGTGCCATAAAAGGGTGGCTGGCCAAAAACATTCAGTACTTC. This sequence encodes CAIKGWLAKNIQYF.

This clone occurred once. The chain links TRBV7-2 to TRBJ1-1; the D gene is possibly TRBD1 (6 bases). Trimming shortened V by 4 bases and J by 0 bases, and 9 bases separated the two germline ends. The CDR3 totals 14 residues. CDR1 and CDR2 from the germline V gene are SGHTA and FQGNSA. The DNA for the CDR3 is TGTGCCAGCAGCTCCAGGGGCATGAACACTGAAGCTTTCTTT. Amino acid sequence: CASSSRGMNTEAFF.

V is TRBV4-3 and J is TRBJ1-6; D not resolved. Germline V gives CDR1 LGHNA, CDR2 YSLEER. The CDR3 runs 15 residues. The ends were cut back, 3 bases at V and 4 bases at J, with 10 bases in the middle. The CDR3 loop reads CASSHATGYNSPLHF. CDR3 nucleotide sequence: TGCGCCAGCAGCCATGCAACCGGGTATAATTCACCCCTCCACTTT.

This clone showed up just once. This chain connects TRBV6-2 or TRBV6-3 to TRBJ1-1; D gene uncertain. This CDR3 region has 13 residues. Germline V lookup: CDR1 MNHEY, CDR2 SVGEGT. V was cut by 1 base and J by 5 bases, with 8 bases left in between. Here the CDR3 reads CASSYYAGTEAFF. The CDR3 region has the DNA TGTGCCAGCAGTTACTATGCGGGTACTGAAGCTTTCTTT.

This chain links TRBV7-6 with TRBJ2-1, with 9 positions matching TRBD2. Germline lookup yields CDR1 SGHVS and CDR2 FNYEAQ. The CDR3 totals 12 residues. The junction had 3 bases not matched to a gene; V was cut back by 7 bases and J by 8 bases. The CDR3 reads CASNAGGDEQFF. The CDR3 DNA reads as TGTGCCAGCAACGCGGGAGGGGATGAGCAGTTCTTC.

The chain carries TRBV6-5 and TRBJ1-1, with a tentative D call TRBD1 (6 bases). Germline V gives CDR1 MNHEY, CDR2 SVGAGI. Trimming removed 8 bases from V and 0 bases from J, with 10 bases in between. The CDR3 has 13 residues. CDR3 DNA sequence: TGTGCCAGCCAACAGGGCATGAACACTGAAGCTTTCTTT. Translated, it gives CASQQGMNTEAFF.

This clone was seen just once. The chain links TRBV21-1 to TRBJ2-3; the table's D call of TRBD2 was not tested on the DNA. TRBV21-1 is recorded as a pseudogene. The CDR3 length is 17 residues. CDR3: CASSFSRAGTSTDTQYF. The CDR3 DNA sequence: TGTGCCAGCAGCTTCTCCCGAGCGGGGACCAGCACAGATACGCAGTATTTT.

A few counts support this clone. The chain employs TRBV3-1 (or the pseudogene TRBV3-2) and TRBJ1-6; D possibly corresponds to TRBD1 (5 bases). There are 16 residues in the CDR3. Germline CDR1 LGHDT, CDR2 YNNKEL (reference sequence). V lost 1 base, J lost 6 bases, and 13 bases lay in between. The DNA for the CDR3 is TGTGCCAGCAGCCAAGGAATGGGGCGGACTAATTCACCCCTCCACTTT. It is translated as CASSQGMGRTNSPLHF.

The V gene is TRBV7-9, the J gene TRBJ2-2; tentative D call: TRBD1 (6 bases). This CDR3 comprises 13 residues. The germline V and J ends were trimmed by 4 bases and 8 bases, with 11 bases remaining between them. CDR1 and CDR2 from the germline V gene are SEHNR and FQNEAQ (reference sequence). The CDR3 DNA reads TGTGCCAGCAGCTCGACAGGCATAGGGGAGCTGTTTTTT. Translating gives CASSSTGIGELFF.

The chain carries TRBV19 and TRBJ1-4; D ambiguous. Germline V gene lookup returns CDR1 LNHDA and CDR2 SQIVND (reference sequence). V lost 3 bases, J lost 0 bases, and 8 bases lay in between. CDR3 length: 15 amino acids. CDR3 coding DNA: TGTGCCAGTAGTATCGGAGTTGCAACTAATGAAAAACTGTTTTTT. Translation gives CASSIGVATNEKLFF.

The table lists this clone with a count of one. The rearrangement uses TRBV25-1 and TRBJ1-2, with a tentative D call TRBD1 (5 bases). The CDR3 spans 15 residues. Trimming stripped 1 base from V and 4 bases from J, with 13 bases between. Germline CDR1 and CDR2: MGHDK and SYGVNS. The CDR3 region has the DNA TGTGCCAGCAGTGAATTCCCAGTGGGACCCTATGGCTACACCTTC. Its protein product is CASSEFPVGPYGYTF.

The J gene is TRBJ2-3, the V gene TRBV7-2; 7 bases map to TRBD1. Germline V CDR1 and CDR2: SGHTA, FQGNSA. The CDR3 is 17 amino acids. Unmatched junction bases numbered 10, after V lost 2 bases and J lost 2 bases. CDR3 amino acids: CASSLRGQTPITDTQYF. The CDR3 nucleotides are TGTGCCAGCAGCTTAAGGGGACAGACCCCTATCACAGATACGCAGTATTTT. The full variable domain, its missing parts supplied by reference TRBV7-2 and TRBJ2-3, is GAGVSQSPSNKVTEKGKDVELRCDPISGHTALYWYRQSLGQGLEFLIYFQGNSAPDKSGLPSDRFSAERTGGSVSTLTIQRTQQEDSAVYLCASSLRGQTPITDTQYFGPGTRLTVL.

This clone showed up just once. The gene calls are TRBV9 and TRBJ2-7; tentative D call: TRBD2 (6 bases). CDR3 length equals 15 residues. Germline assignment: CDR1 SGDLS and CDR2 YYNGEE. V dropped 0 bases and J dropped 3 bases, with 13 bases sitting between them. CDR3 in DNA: TGTGCCAGCAGCGTAGCTGGAGGGAGCGGCTACGAGCAGTACTTC. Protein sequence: CASSVAGGSGYEQYF.

The DNA for the CDR3 is TGTGCCAGCAGCTTAGGTGGTCAGACGAACACTGAAGCTTTCTTT. Protein: CASSLGGQTNTEAFF. The chain is built from TRBV7-9 and TRBJ1-1; D call uncertain. V lost 1 base, J lost 1 base, and 10 bases lay in between. The CDR3 has 15 amino acids. The germline CDR1 and CDR2 sequences are SEHNR and FQNEAQ (reference sequence).

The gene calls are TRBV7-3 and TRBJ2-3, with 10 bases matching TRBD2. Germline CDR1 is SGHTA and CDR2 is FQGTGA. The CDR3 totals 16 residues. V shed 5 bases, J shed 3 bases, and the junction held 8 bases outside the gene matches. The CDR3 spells CASSPRASGGTDTQYF. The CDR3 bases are TGTGCCAGCAGCCCCCGGGCTAGCGGGGGTACAGATACGCAGTATTTT.

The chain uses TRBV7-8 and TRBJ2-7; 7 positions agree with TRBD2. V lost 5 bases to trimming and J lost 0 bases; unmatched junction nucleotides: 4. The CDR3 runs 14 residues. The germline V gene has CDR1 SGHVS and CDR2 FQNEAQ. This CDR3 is CASSVREASYEQYF. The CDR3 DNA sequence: TGTGCCAGCAGCGTCCGGGAGGCCTCCTACGAGCAGTACTTC. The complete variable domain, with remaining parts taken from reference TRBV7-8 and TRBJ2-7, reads GAGVSQSPRYKVAKRGQDVALRCDPISGHVSLFWYQQALGQGPEFLTYFQNEAQLDKSGLPSDRFFAERPEGSVSTLKIQRTQQEDSAVYLCASSVREASYEQYFGPGTRLTVT.

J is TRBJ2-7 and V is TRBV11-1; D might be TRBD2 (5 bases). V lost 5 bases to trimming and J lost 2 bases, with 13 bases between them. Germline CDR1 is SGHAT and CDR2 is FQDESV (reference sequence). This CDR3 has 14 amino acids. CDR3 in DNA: TGTGCCAGCAGCCGGAGGCGGCCTCCCTACGAGCAGTACTTC. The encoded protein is CASSRRRPPYEQYF. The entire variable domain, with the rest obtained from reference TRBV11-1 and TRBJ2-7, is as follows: EAEVAQSPRYKITEKSQAVAFWCDPISGHATLYWYRQILGQGPELLVQFQDESVVDDSQLPKDRFSAERLKGVDSTLKIQPAELGDSAMYLCASSRRRPPYEQYFGPGTRLTVT.

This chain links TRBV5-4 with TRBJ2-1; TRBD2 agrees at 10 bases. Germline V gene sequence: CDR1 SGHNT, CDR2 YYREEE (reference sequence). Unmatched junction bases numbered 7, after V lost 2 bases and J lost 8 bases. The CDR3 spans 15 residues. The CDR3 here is CASSFGAGGVYEQFF. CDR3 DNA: TGTGCCAGCAGCTTCGGAGCGGGAGGGGTTTATGAGCAGTTCTTC. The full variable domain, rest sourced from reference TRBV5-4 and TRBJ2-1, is ETGVTQSPTHLIKTRGQQVTLRCSSQSGHNTVSWYQQALGQGPQFIFQYYREEENGRGNFPPRFSGLQFPNYSSELNVNALELDDSALYLCASSFGAGGVYEQFFGPGTRLTVL.

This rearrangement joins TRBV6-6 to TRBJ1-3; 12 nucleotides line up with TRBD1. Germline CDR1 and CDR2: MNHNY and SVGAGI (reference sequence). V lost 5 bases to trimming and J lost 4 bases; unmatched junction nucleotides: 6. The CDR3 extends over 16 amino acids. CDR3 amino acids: CASSPGQGAEGNTIYF. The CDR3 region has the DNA TGTGCCAGCAGTCCGGGACAGGGGGCGGAAGGAAACACCATATATTTT.

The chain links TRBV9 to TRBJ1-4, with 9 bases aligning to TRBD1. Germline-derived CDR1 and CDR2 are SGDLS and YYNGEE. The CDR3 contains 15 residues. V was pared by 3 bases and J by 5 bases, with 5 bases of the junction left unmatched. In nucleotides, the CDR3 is TGTGCCAGCAGCGCGACAGGGGGGAACAATGAAAAACTGTTTTTT. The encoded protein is CASSATGGNNEKLFF.

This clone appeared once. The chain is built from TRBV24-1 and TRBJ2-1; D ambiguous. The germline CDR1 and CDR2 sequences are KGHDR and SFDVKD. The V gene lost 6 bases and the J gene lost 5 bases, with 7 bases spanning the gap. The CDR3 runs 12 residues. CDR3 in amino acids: CATSPRNNEQFF. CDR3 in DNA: TGTGCCACCAGTCCTAGGAACAATGAGCAGTTCTTC.

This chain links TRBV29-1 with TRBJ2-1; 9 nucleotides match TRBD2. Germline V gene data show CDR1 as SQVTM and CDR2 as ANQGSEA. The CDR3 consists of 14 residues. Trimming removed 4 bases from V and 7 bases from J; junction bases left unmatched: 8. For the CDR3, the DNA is TGCAGCGTTGGGCAAGCGGGAGGAGGGAATGAGCAGTTCTTC. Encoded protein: CSVGQAGGGNEQFF.

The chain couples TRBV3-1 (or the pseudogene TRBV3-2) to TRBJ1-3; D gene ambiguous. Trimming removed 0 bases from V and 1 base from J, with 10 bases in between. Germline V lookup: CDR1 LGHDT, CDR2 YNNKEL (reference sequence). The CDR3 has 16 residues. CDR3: CASSQEGSGSGNTIYF. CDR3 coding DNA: TGTGCCAGCAGCCAAGAGGGCTCGGGGTCTGGAAACACCATATATTTT.

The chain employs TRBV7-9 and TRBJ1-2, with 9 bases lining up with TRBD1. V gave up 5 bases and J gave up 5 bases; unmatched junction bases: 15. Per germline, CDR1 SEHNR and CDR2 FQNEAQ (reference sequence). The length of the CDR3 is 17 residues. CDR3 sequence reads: CASSPQAGTGLRYGYTF. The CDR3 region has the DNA TGTGCCAGCAGCCCTCAGGCGGGGACAGGGCTTAGGTATGGCTACACCTTC.

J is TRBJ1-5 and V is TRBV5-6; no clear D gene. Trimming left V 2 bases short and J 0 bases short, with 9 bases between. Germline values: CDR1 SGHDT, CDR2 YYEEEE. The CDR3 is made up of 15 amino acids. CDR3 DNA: TGTGCCAGCAGCTTAGGAGCGGCTAGCAATCAGCCCCAGCATTTT. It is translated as CASSLGAASNQPQHF. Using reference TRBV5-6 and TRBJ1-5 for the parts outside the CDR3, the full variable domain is DAGVTQSPTHLIKTRGQQVTLRCSPKSGHDTVSWYQQALGQGPQFIFQYYEEEERQRGNFPDRFSGHQFPNYSSELNVNALLLGDSALYLCASSLGAASNQPQHFGDGTRLSIL.

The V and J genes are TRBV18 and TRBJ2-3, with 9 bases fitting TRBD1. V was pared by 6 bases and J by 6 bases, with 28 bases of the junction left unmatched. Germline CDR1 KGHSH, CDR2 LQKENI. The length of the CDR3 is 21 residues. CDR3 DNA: TGTGCCAGCTCGTATAAGCCGGGACAGGGTCTCCCAGCCTCCGGACGGGATACGCAGTATTTT. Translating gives CASSYKPGQGLPASGRDTQYF.

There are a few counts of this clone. The CDR3 reads CASSRDRATVNEQFF. CDR3 nucleotide sequence: TGTGCCAGTTCCCGGGACAGGGCTACGGTTAATGAGCAGTTCTTC. This rearrangement joins TRBV11-3 to TRBJ2-1, with 9 positions matching TRBD1. With V trimmed by 9 bases and J by 7 bases, 13 bases remained unmatched. The CDR3 extends over 15 amino acids. Germline loops: CDR1 SGHNT, CDR2 YENEEA.

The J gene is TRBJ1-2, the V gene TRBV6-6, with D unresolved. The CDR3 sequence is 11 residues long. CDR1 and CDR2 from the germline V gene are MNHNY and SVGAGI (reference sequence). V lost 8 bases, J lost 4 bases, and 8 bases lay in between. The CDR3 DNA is TGTGCCAGCGGGGAGAGCTATGGCTACACCTTC. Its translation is CASGESYGYTF.

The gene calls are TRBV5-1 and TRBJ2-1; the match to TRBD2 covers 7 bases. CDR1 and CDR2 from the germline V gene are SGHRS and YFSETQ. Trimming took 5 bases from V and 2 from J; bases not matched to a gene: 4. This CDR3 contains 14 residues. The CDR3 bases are TGCGCCAGCAGTCGGGGGGACCCCTACAATGAGCAGTTCTTC. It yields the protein CASSRGDPYNEQFF. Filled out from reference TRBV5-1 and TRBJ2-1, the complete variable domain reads KAGVTQTPRYLIKTRGQQVTLSCSPISGHRSVSWYQQTPGQGLQFLFEYFSETQRNKGNFPGRFSGRQFSNSRSEMNVSTLELGDSALYLCASSRGDPYNEQFFGPGTRLTVL.

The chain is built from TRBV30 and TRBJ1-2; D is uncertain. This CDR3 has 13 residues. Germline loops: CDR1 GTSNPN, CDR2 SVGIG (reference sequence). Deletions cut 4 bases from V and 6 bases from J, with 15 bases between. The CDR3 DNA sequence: TGTGCCTGGATTGCGGGCCTAGGCGATGGCTACACCTTC. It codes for CAWIAGLGDGYTF.

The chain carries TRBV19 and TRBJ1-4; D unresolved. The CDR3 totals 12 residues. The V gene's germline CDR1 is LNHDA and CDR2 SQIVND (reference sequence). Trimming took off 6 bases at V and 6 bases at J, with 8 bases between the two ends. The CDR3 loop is CASRVNDEKLFF. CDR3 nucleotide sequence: TGTGCCAGTAGGGTCAACGATGAAAAACTGTTTTTT.